The text below deals with one TCR beta chain. Its cognate antigen is unknown. The data are from a study of T cells expressing NK-cell markers. Whole-study findings and limits: Dominant NKG2C+ clonotypes in about 6 donors made up roughly 1.0-8% of CD8+ T cells. These clonotypes also led the CD3+CD56-NKG2C+ fraction in a few donors.

The CDR3 is 15 amino acids. Germline CDR1 MNHNS, CDR2 SASEGT. TCRdb reworked the 5' RACE reads into one entry per CDR3 protein, no DNA. The sample table sets out about 460,000 distinct CDR3 sequences. The genes are TRBV6-1 and TRBJ1-5. Sequencing used blood T cells: a sorted CD56 or NKG2C T cell subset, CD4+ or CD8+ T cells, or bulk PBMC T cells (not recorded which). The source is a woman aged 50 to 60 in good health. The CDR3 region is CASSEDPDVNQPQHF.